The 20 T cell receptor beta chains given below trace back to one sample, sequenced in a study of OX40 agonist ivuxolimab in advanced cancers. The protocol was immunoSEQ multiplex PCR, while the TCRdb copy is restricted to in-frame clones and leaves out a portion. The table has some 90,000 clones, around 90% seen once. This sample comprised CD4+ or CD8+ T cells sorted from blood, obtained in a trial of the OX40 agonist ivuxolimab. The receptors shown here come from an adult with an advanced solid tumor such as melanoma, head and neck, liver or kidney cancer.

The chain recombines TRBV11-2 with TRBJ2-7; 9 bases are shared with TRBD1. V was clipped by 3 bases and J by 2 bases; unmatched bases: 5. Germline V gene data show CDR1 as SGHAT and CDR2 as FQNNGV. CDR3 size: 15 residues. The CDR3 reads CASSFTGQGAYEQYF. The CDR3 region has the DNA TGTGCCAGCAGCTTTACGGGACAGGGAGCCTACGAGCAGTACTTC.

The chain joins TRBV9 to TRBJ2-2; D remains ambiguous. Trimming pared 4 bases from V and 2 bases from J, leaving 15 bases between. CDR1 is SGDLS, CDR2 YYNGEE, per germline. CDR3 length equals 16 residues. CDR3 protein: CASSTRHLGNTGELFF. The CDR3 nucleotides are TGTGCCAGCAGCACCCGACATTTAGGAAACACCGGGGAGCTGTTTTTT. The full variable domain, its missing parts supplied by reference TRBV9 and TRBJ2-2, is DSGVTQTPKHLITATGQRVTLRCSPRSGDLSVYWYQQSLDQGLQFLIQYYNGEERAKGNILERFSAQQFPDLHSELNLSSLELGDSALYFCASSTRHLGNTGELFFGEGSRLTVL.

The rearrangement links TRBV7-2 to TRBJ2-7; unclear D gene. Germline V gene data show CDR1 as SGHTA and CDR2 as FQGNSA. Trimming pared 1 base from V and 9 bases from J, leaving 13 bases between. This CDR3 region has 13 residues. CDR3 amino acids: CASSLGWISGQYF. CDR3 in DNA: TGTGCCAGCAGCTTAGGTTGGATCTCGGGGCAGTACTTC.

In this sample, this clone turned up once. This chain joins TRBV9 and TRBJ2-5; TRBD2 is a possible D gene (5 bases). Looked up from germline, CDR1 is SGDLS and CDR2 is YYNGEE. Trimming removed 1 base from V and 7 bases from J, with 14 bases in between. The CDR3 covers 14 residues. CDR3 protein: CASSVKASIGTQYF. CDR3 bases: TGTGCCAGCAGCGTAAAGGCTAGCATCGGGACCCAGTACTTC.

The V gene is TRBV2, the J gene TRBJ1-2; 12 bases line up with TRBD1. V lost 6 bases, J lost 4 bases, and 6 bases stayed unmatched. The CDR3 has 15 amino acids. CDR1 and CDR2 from the germline V gene are SNHLY and FYNNEI. DNA for the CDR3: TGTGCCAGCAGCGTGGGGACAGGGGGCCCCTATGGCTACACCTTC. Its protein product is CASSVGTGGPYGYTF.

The genes are TRBV10-3 and TRBJ1-1; 8 bases line up with TRBD1. CDR1 and CDR2 from the germline V gene are ENHRY and SYGVKD. Germline trimming cut 8 bases from V and 6 bases from J; bases unmatched to any gene: 5. The CDR3 contains 12 residues. For the CDR3, the DNA is TGTGCCATCTCCGGACAGGGCCCTGAAGCTTTCTTT. Encoded protein: CAISGQGPEAFF.

CDR3 coding DNA: TGTGCCAGCAGTGAATTGGGGGCGAGGAGCTACACCTTC. Translating gives CASSELGARSYTF. This chain uses TRBV6-1 with TRBJ1-2, with D tentatively TRBD1 (6 bases). The CDR3 runs 13 residues. CDR1 is MNHNS and CDR2 is SASEGT in the germline V gene. V shed 2 bases and J shed 9 bases, with 13 bases lying between them.

This clone was detected only once. The V gene is TRBV10-3, the J gene TRBJ2-1; the match to TRBD2 covers 8 bases. V lost 6 bases to trimming and J lost 9 bases; unmatched junction nucleotides: 10. Germline assignment: CDR1 ENHRY and CDR2 SYGVKD. There are 14 residues in the CDR3. The CDR3 loop reads CAIRGTRGLTEQFF. CDR3 in DNA: TGTGCCATCAGAGGGACTAGGGGGTTGACTGAGCAGTTCTTC.

The chain couples TRBV6-1 to TRBJ2-3; 13 bases fit TRBD2. The V and J ends lost 2 bases and 4 bases, in that order; junction bases with no gene match: 9. CDR3 length equals 18 residues. Germline V gene sequence: CDR1 MNHNS, CDR2 SASEGT. The CDR3 spells CASSESPGLAGIPDTQYF. For the CDR3, the DNA is TGTGCCAGCAGTGAAAGTCCGGGACTAGCGGGAATCCCAGATACGCAGTATTTT.

V and J are TRBV2 and TRBJ1-2; D gene unclear. The V gene's germline CDR1 is SNHLY and CDR2 FYNNEI. With 4 bases removed from V and 4 bases from J, the gap between germline ends came to 10 bases. The CDR3 has 13 amino acids. In DNA, the CDR3 is TGTGCCAGCAGTGTGGAGGCAACCTATGGCTACACCTTC. Its translation: CASSVEATYGYTF. Full variable domain (rest looked up from reference TRBV2 and TRBJ1-2): EPEVTQTPSHQVTQMGQEVILRCVPISNHLYFYWYRQILGQKVEFLVSFYNNEISEKSEIFDDQFSVERPDGSNFTLKIRSTKLEDSAMYFCASSVEATYGYTFGSGTRLTVV.

The chain has TRBV7-2 and TRBJ2-5; D assignment may be TRBD1 or TRBD2 (5 bases each). Germline CDR1 is SGHTA and CDR2 is FQGNSA. The length of the CDR3 is 12 residues. V was cut by 4 bases and J by 9 bases, with 12 bases left in between. The CDR3 here is CASSSIWGSQYF. The DNA of the CDR3 is TGTGCCAGCAGCTCCATATGGGGGTCCCAGTACTTC.

This sequence joins TRBV29-1 and TRBJ1-1, with TRBD1 as a possible D gene (6 bases). The CDR3 is 14 amino acids. Germline values: CDR1 SQVTM, CDR2 ANQGSEA. The ends were cut back, 7 bases at V and 7 bases at J, with 22 bases in the middle. The DNA of the CDR3 is TGCAGCGCAGTTCTTGTTGGGGGGCCGGGTGAAGCTTTCTTT. Translation: CSAVLVGGPGEAFF.

This chain uses TRBV7-2 with TRBJ2-2; TRBD2 is a possible D gene (5 bases). CDR3 length: 18 amino acids. The germline V gene has CDR1 SGHTA and CDR2 FQGNSA. V was shortened by 2 bases and J by 0 bases, with 16 bases between the two germline ends. The CDR3 DNA reads TGTGCCAGCAGCTTACAACTTCCGGGAAGCGCGAACACCGGGGAGCTGTTTTTT. Residues: CASSLQLPGSANTGELFF.

V usage is TRBV6-5 and J usage is TRBJ1-2; unclear D gene. The length of the CDR3 is 15 residues. Per germline, CDR1 MNHEY and CDR2 SVGAGI. V was clipped by 7 bases and J by 6 bases, with 21 bases between them. In DNA form, the CDR3 reads TGTGCCAGCACCCCCCGCCCGGCTTTTGGGGATGGCTACACCTTC. Its translation: CASTPRPAFGDGYTF.

This clone occurred once. The chain recombines TRBV5-4 with TRBJ2-7; 9 bases align to TRBD1. The junction had 6 bases not matched to a gene; V was cut back by 4 bases and J by 4 bases. Looked up from germline, CDR1 is SGHNT and CDR2 is YYREEE (reference sequence). CDR3 length: 14 amino acids. CDR3: CASSPPGQGYEQYF. The CDR3 nucleotides are TGTGCCAGCAGCCCACCGGGACAGGGTTACGAGCAGTACTTC.

CDR3 sequence reads: CASSIGAGFNTGELFF. The CDR3 DNA is TGTGCCAGTAGTATAGGGGCAGGATTCAACACCGGGGAGCTGTTTTTT. This chain links TRBV19 with TRBJ2-2; D remains unclear. The germline V gene has CDR1 LNHDA and CDR2 SQIVND (reference sequence). CDR3 length: 16 residues. V lost 1 base to trimming and J lost 2 bases, with 11 bases between them.

The chain recombines TRBV30 with TRBJ1-5; 8 nucleotides match TRBD1. V shed 2 bases and J 6 bases; nucleotides not matched to a gene: 9. This CDR3 has 15 residues. Germline V gene data show CDR1 as GTSNPN and CDR2 as SVGIG (reference sequence). The CDR3 spells CAWSTRQGALQPQHF. The CDR3 DNA follows: TGTGCCTGGAGTACACGGCAGGGGGCCCTTCAGCCCCAGCATTTT.

This chain uses TRBV7-2 with TRBJ1-1, with D maybe TRBD1 (5 bases). Germline lookup yields CDR1 SGHTA and CDR2 FQGNSA. CDR3 size: 13 residues. V lost 5 bases, J lost 5 bases, and 12 bases lay in between. The chain's CDR3 is CASSPGRLTEAFF. The CDR3 region has the DNA TGTGCCAGCAGCCCAGGGAGGTTAACTGAAGCTTTCTTT.

The chain recombines TRBV7-9 with TRBJ1-1; no firm D call. This CDR3 contains 14 residues. V lost 3 bases and J 0 bases, leaving 8 bases between the germline ends. The V gene's germline CDR1 is SEHNR and CDR2 FQNEAQ (reference sequence). CDR3 protein: CASSFSTMNTEAFF. As DNA, the CDR3 is TGTGCCAGCAGCTTCTCAACCATGAACACTGAAGCTTTCTTT.

J is TRBJ2-3 and V is TRBV11-2; TRBD1 matches 9 bases. V trimming: 7 bases; J trimming: 5 bases; junction bases outside the gene matches: 10. Germline CDR1 reads SGHAT; CDR2 reads FQNNGV. This CDR3 is built from 15 residues. In DNA form, the CDR3 reads TGTGCCAGCAAGAATAGGGGACAGGGAAAAGATACGCAGTATTTT. Translation: CASKNRGQGKDTQYF.